This T cell receptor beta chain was found in a study of identical twins. Trimming removed 4 bases at V and 4 bases at J, with 17 bases between. The germline V gene encodes CDR1 DFQATT and CDR2 SNEGSKA (reference sequence). CDR3 length: 14 amino acids. Template switching supplied a universal primer site; unique molecular identifiers were carried on the cDNA. TCRdb reprocessed the 5' RACE reads with MiXCR, giving one entry per CDR3 protein. The table lists hundreds of thousands of distinct CDR3 sequences, about 20% of them singletons. On this clonotype itself: Its antigen remains unknown.

Study observations and caveats: The study reached conclusions through statistical analysis that was cross-sectional, not following the same donors.

The data also belong to a second study, concerning T cells expressing NK-cell markers. Per that study: The TCR beta repertoires were obtained from sorted CD3+CD56+NKG2C+, CD3+CD56+NKG2C- and CD3+CD56-NKG2C+ T cells.

The sequencing sample was made of PBMCs. The chain has TRBV20-1 and TRBJ2-7; no firm D call. The sequence was obtained from a woman between 18 and 29 years old in good health. CDR3 in amino acids: CSATNYSRLYEQYF. The DNA for the CDR3 is TGCAGTGCTACCAACTATAGCAGGCTTTACGAGCAGTACTTC.